One sample yielded the 31 T cell receptor beta chains listed below, sequenced in a study of Ad26.COV2.S vaccination and SARS-CoV-2 variants. Treatment defined: some 20 received Ad26.COV2.S at low or high dose, single or two shots; 5 received placebo; per-sample allocation not given. After the first vaccine or placebo injection, samples were drawn on day 63. Sequencing used immunoSEQ multiplex PCR; TCRdb keeps in-frame clones, though not all of them. This table has over 200,000 clones, approximately 87% appearing once. This specimen was peripheral blood, taken in a trial of Ad26.COV2.S vaccine versus placebo. All receptors derive from a person aged 18 to 65 who received the Ad26.COV2.S COVID-19 vaccine or a placebo.

The chain carries TRBV20-1 and TRBJ2-5; D not certain. V dropped 7 bases and J dropped 2 bases, with 8 bases sitting between them. Germline CDR1 DFQATT, CDR2 SNEGSKA (reference sequence). CDR3 length: 11 amino acids. CDR3 loop: CSGAQQETQYF. The CDR3 DNA reads as TGCAGTGGGGCTCAGCAAGAGACCCAGTACTTC.

This chain links TRBV7-9 with TRBJ1-5; D is unresolved. The CDR3 sequence is 18 residues long. Germline CDR1 is SEHNR and CDR2 is FQNEAQ (reference sequence). V lost 4 bases and J 0 bases, leaving 19 bases between the germline ends. CDR3 sequence: CASSSPTTPEDSNQPQHF. The DNA of the CDR3 is TGTGCCAGCAGCTCGCCTACGACGCCAGAGGATAGCAATCAGCCCCAGCATTTT.

The V and J genes are TRBV7-9 and TRBJ2-3; D is possibly TRBD2 (6 bases). The CDR3 extends over 14 amino acids. The ends were cut back, 1 base at V and 4 bases at J, with 9 bases in the middle. Germline CDR1 and CDR2: SEHNR and FQNEAQ (reference sequence). The CDR3 here is CASSLGGDPDTQYF. CDR3 nucleotides: TGTGCCAGCAGCTTAGGCGGGGACCCAGATACGCAGTATTTT.

The chain couples TRBV10-1 to TRBJ2-3; D tentatively reads TRBD1 or TRBD2 (5 bases each). V was pared by 0 bases and J by 3 bases, with 10 bases between. Germline lookup yields CDR1 WNHNN and CDR2 SYGVQD (reference sequence). This CDR3 is 15 amino acids long. The DNA of the CDR3 is TGCGCCAGCAGTGAGTCAGCGGCAGGGACAGATACGCAGTATTTT. This encodes CASSESAAGTDTQYF.

The chain employs TRBV3-1 (or the pseudogene TRBV3-2) and TRBJ1-5, with D unresolved. Germline CDR1 LGHDT, CDR2 YNNKEL (reference sequence). V dropped 7 bases and J dropped 2 bases, with 21 bases sitting between them. CDR3 length: 17 residues. The CDR3 loop is CASTADPIMGGNQPQHF. CDR3 coding DNA: TGTGCCAGCACCGCAGACCCGATTATGGGAGGCAATCAGCCCCAGCATTTT.

V is TRBV18 and J is TRBJ2-1, with D uncertain. This CDR3 region has 13 residues. V lost 0 bases to trimming and J lost 9 bases, with 9 bases between them. CDR1 KGHSH and CDR2 LQKENI come from the germline V gene. The CDR3 sequence is CASSPPVVGEQFF. The DNA of the CDR3 is TGTGCCAGCTCACCACCGGTAGTTGGTGAGCAGTTCTTC. The full variable domain, completed using reference TRBV18 and TRBJ2-1, is NAGVMQNPRHLVRRRGQEARLRCSPMKGHSHVYWYRQLPEEGLKFMVYLQKENIIDESGMPKERFSAEFPKEGPSILRIQQVVRGDSAAYFCASSPPVVGEQFFGPGTRLTVL.

The rearrangement uses TRBV11-3 and TRBJ2-1, with TRBD1 identical over 12 bases. The ends lost 1 base at V and 9 bases at J; junction bases unmatched: 7. CDR1 is SGHNT, CDR2 YENEEA, per germline. The CDR3 has 16 residues. The CDR3 DNA reads as TGTGCCAGCAGCTTAGTGGGGACAGGGGGCTCAGGTGAGCAGTTCTTC. It is translated as CASSLVGTGGSGEQFF.

This chain links TRBV19 with TRBJ1-6, with D perhaps matching TRBD1 (5 bases). The CDR3 consists of 14 residues. Germline CDR1 is LNHDA and CDR2 is SQIVND (reference sequence). Trimming cost V 2 bases and J 6 bases, with 8 bases left between them. This chain's CDR3 is CASSIRGSNSPLHF. The CDR3 nucleotides are TGTGCCAGTAGTATACGGGGGTCTAATTCACCCCTCCACTTT.

This rearrangement joins TRBV30 to TRBJ2-1, with 13 bases identical to TRBD2. With 4 bases clipped from V and 4 bases from J, the junction kept 13 bases outside the gene matches. Germline V lookup: CDR1 GTSNPN, CDR2 SVGIG (reference sequence). The CDR3 sequence is 18 residues long. CDR3 coding DNA: TGTGCCTGGACCACAACGACGAGGGGACTAGCGGGATACAATGAGCAGTTCTTC. It codes for CAWTTTTRGLAGYNEQFF.

DNA of the CDR3: TGTGCCAGCAGCGTAGAGGTCAACGGGGGGAGGTTGGGCGAGCAGTACTTC. Translated: CASSVEVNGGRLGEQYF. The chain combines TRBV9 with TRBJ2-7; 7 bases line up with TRBD2. Germline lookup yields CDR1 SGDLS and CDR2 YYNGEE. The CDR3 contains 17 residues. V dropped 0 bases and J dropped 6; count of bases not matched to a gene: 15.

This chain joins TRBV6-5 and TRBJ2-3; TRBD2 agrees at 12 bases. Germline V gene lookup returns CDR1 MNHEY and CDR2 SVGAGI. The ends lost 6 bases at V and 5 bases at J; junction bases unmatched: 6. CDR3 length equals 15 residues. CDR3 sequence reads: CASSASGRAQDTQYF. CDR3 bases: TGTGCCAGCAGCGCTAGCGGGAGGGCCCAAGATACGCAGTATTTT.

The chain uses TRBV4-1 and TRBJ2-4; 11 bases line up with TRBD2. Looked up from germline, CDR1 is MGHRA and CDR2 is YSYEKL. The CDR3 has 17 residues. Trimming took 5 bases from V and 6 from J; bases not matched to a gene: 12. The CDR3 DNA sequence: TGCGCCAGCAGCGATATTAGCGGGAGGGAATACGGAAACATTCAGTACTTC. Protein sequence: CASSDISGREYGNIQYF.

The chain joins TRBV9 to TRBJ1-3; D may be TRBD1 (5 bases). This CDR3 contains 15 residues. Trimming stripped 5 bases from V and 0 bases from J, with 12 bases between. The germline CDR1 and CDR2 sequences are SGDLS and YYNGEE. CDR3: CASRGDVHSGNTIYF. As DNA, the CDR3 is TGTGCCAGCAGAGGGGACGTTCACTCTGGAAACACCATATATTTT. Full variable domain (missing parts from reference TRBV9 and TRBJ1-3): DSGVTQTPKHLITATGQRVTLRCSPRSGDLSVYWYQQSLDQGLQFLIQYYNGEERAKGNILERFSAQQFPDLHSELNLSSLELGDSALYFCASRGDVHSGNTIYFGEGSWLTVV.

The chain carries TRBV7-2 and TRBJ2-5, with D perhaps matching TRBD1 (7 bases). Between the trimmed V and J ends, which lost 5 bases and 5 bases, there was a span of 18 bases. This CDR3 has 15 amino acids. Germline V gene lookup returns CDR1 SGHTA and CDR2 FQGNSA. CDR3 bases: TGTGCCAGCAGCCTACTCTCAGGGGGGTGGGAGACCCAGTACTTC. Its translation is CASSLLSGGWETQYF.

Details on this clone: Other DNA sequences of this sample code for an identical CDR3. The CDR3, as DNA: TGTGCCAGCAGCGGGACGGACCAAGAGACCCAGTACTTC. This translates into CASSGTDQETQYF. The J gene is TRBJ2-5, the V gene TRBV12-3 or TRBV12-4; D could derive from TRBD1 or TRBD2 (5 bases each). V lost 6 bases to trimming and J lost 0 bases, with 8 bases between them. CDR3 length: 13 amino acids.

This clone was observed a single time. The chain couples TRBV2 to TRBJ2-1; D gene ambiguous. This CDR3 is built from 10 residues. Germline V CDR1 and CDR2: SNHLY, FYNNEI. The V and J ends lost 10 bases and 6 bases respectively, with 7 bases between them. The DNA for the CDR3 is TGTGCCACAGAAGCCAATGAGCAGTTCTTC. Translating it yields CATEANEQFF.

This rearrangement joins TRBV2 to TRBJ2-7; the match to TRBD2 covers 11 bases. Germline CDR1 is SNHLY and CDR2 is FYNNEI. The CDR3 is 14 residues long. The ends lost 5 bases at V and 3 bases at J; junction bases unmatched: 3. The CDR3 here is CASSLLAGVYEQYF. CDR3 nucleotides: TGTGCCAGCAGTTTACTAGCGGGAGTCTACGAGCAGTACTTC. Based on the CDR3 plus reference TRBV2 and TRBJ2-7, the full variable domain is EPEVTQTPSHQVTQMGQEVILRCVPISNHLYFYWYRQILGQKVEFLVSFYNNEISEKSEIFDDQFSVERPDGSNFTLKIRSTKLEDSAMYFCASSLLAGVYEQYFGPGTRLTVT.

The genes are TRBV19 and TRBJ2-6; D is possibly TRBD1 (5 bases). Germline V lookup: CDR1 LNHDA, CDR2 SQIVND (reference sequence). The V end was cut by 7 bases, the J end by 4 bases, with 17 bases between. CDR3 length: 16 residues. The CDR3 loop is CASIRSLGVGANVLTF. The CDR3 DNA reads as TGTGCCAGTATCCGATCCTTAGGGGTCGGGGCCAACGTCCTGACTTTC.

V usage is TRBV9 and J usage is TRBJ2-5; D is unclear. Per germline, CDR1 SGDLS and CDR2 YYNGEE. Trimming took 3 bases from V and 7 from J, leaving 13 bases between them. This CDR3 comprises 13 residues. DNA of the CDR3: TGTGCCAGCAGCGCCCGTTCAGATTGGACCCAGTACTTC. Its protein product is CASSARSDWTQYF.

This chain links TRBV6-6 with TRBJ1-6; 7 bases are a match to TRBD1. V shed 2 bases, J shed 10 bases, and the junction held 8 bases outside the gene matches. The V gene's germline CDR1 is MNHNY and CDR2 SVGAGI (reference sequence). The CDR3 has 15 amino acids. This chain's CDR3 is CASSYDRAGKSPLHF. The DNA for the CDR3 is TGTGCCAGCAGTTACGACAGGGCTGGTAAATCACCCCTCCACTTT.

This chain joins TRBV13 and TRBJ2-1; TRBD2 aligns across 16 bases. V lost 5 bases to trimming and J lost 8 bases; unmatched junction nucleotides: 9. CDR3 size: 17 residues. Germline V gives CDR1 PRHDT, CDR2 FYEKMQ (reference sequence). The chain's CDR3 is CASSPLGLAGGIDEQFF. DNA of the CDR3: TGTGCCAGCAGCCCGCTGGGACTAGCGGGGGGGATTGATGAGCAGTTCTTC.

As regards this clone: This same CDR3 is encoded by further DNA sequences in the sample. V is TRBV27 and J is TRBJ2-7; perhaps TRBD1 as D (6 bases). CDR1 is MNHEY, CDR2 SMNVEV, per germline (reference sequence). The CDR3 consists of 13 residues. V gave up 3 bases and J gave up 0 bases, with 6 bases separating them. This CDR3 is CASSFRGSYEQYF. CDR3 coding DNA: TGTGCCAGCAGTTTCAGGGGCTCCTACGAGCAGTACTTC.

The chain links TRBV5-6 to TRBJ1-2; D not resolved. The CDR3 is 15 residues long. Trimming left V 0 bases short and J 2 bases short, with 11 bases between. Germline lookup yields CDR1 SGHDT and CDR2 YYEEEE. The CDR3 reads CASSLVSSGNYGYTF. In DNA, the CDR3 is TGTGCCAGCAGCTTGGTTTCATCAGGAAACTATGGCTACACCTTC. Combining the CDR3 with reference TRBV5-6 and TRBJ1-2 gives the whole variable domain DAGVTQSPTHLIKTRGQQVTLRCSPKSGHDTVSWYQQALGQGPQFIFQYYEEEERQRGNFPDRFSGHQFPNYSSELNVNALLLGDSALYLCASSLVSSGNYGYTFGSGTRLTVV.

The gene calls are TRBV6-4 and TRBJ1-4, with unresolved D. The CDR3 is 12 amino acids. Trimming took 5 bases from V and 6 from J, leaving 7 bases between them. Germline V gene lookup returns CDR1 MRHNA and CDR2 SNTAGT. Here the CDR3 reads CASSLTYEKLFF. The CDR3 DNA sequence: TGTGCCAGCAGTTTAACATATGAAAAACTGTTTTTT.

The V call is TRBV18, the J call TRBJ2-5; perhaps D is TRBD1 or TRBD2 (5 bases each). The CDR3 covers 15 residues. V lost 0 bases, J lost 5 bases, and 13 bases lay in between. The germline V gene has CDR1 KGHSH and CDR2 LQKENI. DNA for the CDR3: TGTGCCAGCTCACCACCCGAAGGGACGGGGGAGACCCAGTACTTC. This gives the protein CASSPPEGTGETQYF.

The chain uses TRBV4-3 and TRBJ2-7; D unclear. Germline V gives CDR1 LGHNA, CDR2 YSLEER. CDR3 length equals 15 residues. Trimming took 0 bases from V and 0 from J, leaving 9 bases between them. CDR3 residues: CASSQDSGPSYEQYF. CDR3 DNA: TGCGCCAGCAGCCAAGATTCCGGGCCCTCCTACGAGCAGTACTTC.

V usage is TRBV6-2 or TRBV6-3 and J usage is TRBJ1-3; D call uncertain. Trimming left V 2 bases short and J 2 bases short, with 7 bases between. Germline V gives CDR1 MNHEY, CDR2 SVGEGT. The CDR3 covers 14 residues. This chain's CDR3 is CASSYGGPGNTIYF. The CDR3 region has the DNA TGTGCCAGCAGTTACGGCGGGCCTGGAAACACCATATATTTT.

The chain carries TRBV28 and TRBJ2-2; 9 bases fit TRBD1. Per germline, CDR1 MDHEN and CDR2 SYDVKM. The CDR3 is 17 amino acids. With 3 bases clipped from V and 3 bases from J, the junction kept 8 bases outside the gene matches. In nucleotides, the CDR3 is TGTGCCAGCAGTTTTATTTCGGGACAGGGTCACACCGGGGAGCTGTTTTTT. It specifies CASSFISGQGHTGELFF.

The rearrangement uses TRBV28 and TRBJ2-7; D gene uncertain. V lost 6 bases, J lost 6 bases, and 15 bases lay in between. The CDR3 runs to 13 residues. CDR1 is MDHEN and CDR2 is SYDVKM in the germline V gene. The CDR3 DNA reads as TGTGCCAGCAGGCGCCCGATGAACAGCGAGCAGTACTTC. As protein: CASRRPMNSEQYF.

The CDR3 loop reads CASSQEGGRADNEQFF. The CDR3 DNA reads TGCGCCAGCAGCCAAGAGGGCGGGAGGGCCGACAATGAGCAGTTCTTC. This sequence joins TRBV4-3 and TRBJ2-1, with 9 bases that match TRBD2. The CDR3 runs to 16 residues. J lost 5 bases, V lost 0 bases, and 5 bases had no gene match. Per germline, CDR1 LGHNA and CDR2 YSLEER.

In DNA, the CDR3 is TGTGCCAGCAGTCCCCGGGGGAGGGGGCGAGATCAGCCCCAGCATTTT. Translating gives CASSPRGRGRDQPQHF. The V and J genes are TRBV28 and TRBJ1-5, with 7 bases identical to TRBD1. Germline CDR1 reads MDHEN; CDR2 reads SYDVKM. This CDR3 has 16 residues. The trim removed 5 bases at V and 5 bases at J, leaving 12 bases unmatched. Full variable domain (remainder filled in from reference TRBV28 and TRBJ1-5): DVKVTQSSRYLVKRTGEKVFLECVQDMDHENMFWYRQDPGLGLRLIYFSYDVKMKEKGDIPEGYSVSREKKERFSLILESASTNQTSMYLCASSPRGRGRDQPQHFGDGTRLSIL.